The table lists the clone carrying this TCR beta chain with a few counts. Its antigen is unknown. The data derive from a study of cytomegalovirus exposure and HLA in healthy donors. Study-wide results and caveats: Immune exposure information available was restricted to CMV serostatus.

Germline-derived CDR1 and CDR2 are MDHEN and SYDVKM. The CDR3 has 13 amino acids. Trimming shortened V by 7 bases and J by 7 bases, and 16 bases separated the two germline ends. Primers: 60 Vbeta forward and 13 Jbeta reverse. Profiling relied on immunoSEQ multiplex PCR, and the TCRdb table lists in-frame clones only, not all of them. The sample lists 160,000 or so clones, around 77% occurring once. The origin of this receptor is a man aged 25-45 years in good health and CMV-seropositive. Sequencing input: PBMCs. J is TRBJ1-1 and V is TRBV28; TRBD1 is a possible D gene (5 bases). The CDR3 loop is CASNVGARGEAFF. The CDR3 bases are TGTGCCAGCAATGTTGGGGCGCGCGGTGAAGCTTTCTTT. The full variable domain, its missing parts supplied by reference TRBV28 and TRBJ1-1, is DVKVTQSSRYLVKRTGEKVFLECVQDMDHENMFWYRQDPGLGLRLIYFSYDVKMKEKGDIPEGYSVSREKKERFSLILESASTNQTSMYLCASNVGARGEAFFGQGTRLTVV.